This T cell receptor beta chain was obtained from a study of T cells in women clearing cervical HPV infection. About the research overall: Donors had HPV16-related CIN3 or worse; 2 had invasive cancer. Blood came at first lesion visit for cases, post-clearance for controls. For cases, blood was sampled a median about 140 days after lesion detection, interquartile range about 90 to 230 days. Only a few women had HLA typing results available.

TCRdb's copy holds only in-frame clones and misses some; the assay was immunoSEQ multiplex PCR. The sample has just over 20,000 clones; the top ten hold about 5.3%. With respect to this clone: A read error may produce the germline difference seen at one junction end. The DNA ends 3 residues before the CDR3 does, and the rest of the CDR3 is filled in from the germline J gene.

The CDR3 is 15 amino acids. The V gene's germline CDR1 is LGHNA and CDR2 YNFKEQ. The TCR comes from a woman aged 18 to 75 with a cervical HPV16 infection that either progressed to CIN3+ or cleared (not recorded which). The J gene is TRBJ2-5, the V gene TRBV4-2; 7 bases line up with TRBD1. The specimen was blood buffy coat. The sequenced part of the CDR3 DNA is TGCGCCAGCAGCCAAGATGCAGGGGGTTGGGAGACC. Its protein is CASSQDAGGWET. The whole CDR3 sequence reads CASSQDAGGWETQYF.